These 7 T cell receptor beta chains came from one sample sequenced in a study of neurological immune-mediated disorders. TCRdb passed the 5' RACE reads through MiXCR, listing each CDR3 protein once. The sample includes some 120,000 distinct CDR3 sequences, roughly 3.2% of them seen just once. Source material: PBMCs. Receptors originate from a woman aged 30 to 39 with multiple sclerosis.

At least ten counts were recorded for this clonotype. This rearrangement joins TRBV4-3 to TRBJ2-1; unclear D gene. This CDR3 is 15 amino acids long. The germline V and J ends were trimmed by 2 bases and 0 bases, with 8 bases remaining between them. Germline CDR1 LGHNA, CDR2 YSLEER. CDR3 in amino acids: CASSQMGLSYNEQFF. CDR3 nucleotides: TGCGCCAGCAGCCAAATGGGCCTCTCCTACAATGAGCAGTTCTTC.

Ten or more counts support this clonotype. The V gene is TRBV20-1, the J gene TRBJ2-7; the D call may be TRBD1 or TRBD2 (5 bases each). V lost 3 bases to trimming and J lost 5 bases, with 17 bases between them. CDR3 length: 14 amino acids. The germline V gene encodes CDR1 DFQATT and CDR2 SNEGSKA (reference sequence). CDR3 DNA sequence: TGCAGTGCTAGGGGACGGACCGCCGCTGACGAGCAGTACTTC. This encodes CSARGRTAADEQYF.

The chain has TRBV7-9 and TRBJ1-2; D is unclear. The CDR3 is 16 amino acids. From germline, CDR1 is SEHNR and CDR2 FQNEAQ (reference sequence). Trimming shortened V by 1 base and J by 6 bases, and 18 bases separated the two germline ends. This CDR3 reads CASSLGLAARYNGYTF. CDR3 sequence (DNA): TGTGCCAGCAGCTTAGGATTGGCAGCCAGGTACAATGGCTACACCTTC.

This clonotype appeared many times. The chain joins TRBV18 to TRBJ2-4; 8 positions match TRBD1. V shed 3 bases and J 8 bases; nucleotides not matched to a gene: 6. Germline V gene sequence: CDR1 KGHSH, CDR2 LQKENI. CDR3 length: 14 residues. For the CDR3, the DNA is TGTGCCAGCTCACCGGGACAGGACATCCACATTCAGTACTTC. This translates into CASSPGQDIHIQYF. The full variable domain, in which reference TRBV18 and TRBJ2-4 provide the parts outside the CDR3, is NAGVMQNPRHLVRRRGQEARLRCSPMKGHSHVYWYRQLPEEGLKFMVYLQKENIIDESGMPKERFSAEFPKEGPSILRIQQVVRGDSAAYFCASSPGQDIHIQYFGAGTRLSVL.

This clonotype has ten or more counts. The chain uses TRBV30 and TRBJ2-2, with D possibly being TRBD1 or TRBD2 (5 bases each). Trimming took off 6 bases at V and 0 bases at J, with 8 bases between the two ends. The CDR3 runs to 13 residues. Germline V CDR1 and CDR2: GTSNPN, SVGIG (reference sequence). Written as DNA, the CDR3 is TGTGCCTGCGGGACCCCGAACACCGGGGAGCTGTTTTTT. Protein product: CACGTPNTGELFF.

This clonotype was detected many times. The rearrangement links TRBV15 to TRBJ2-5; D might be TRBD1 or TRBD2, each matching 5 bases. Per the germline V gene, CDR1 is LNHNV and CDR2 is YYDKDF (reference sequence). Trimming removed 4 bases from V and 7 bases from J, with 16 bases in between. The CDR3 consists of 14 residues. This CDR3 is CATSIQRAGGTQYF. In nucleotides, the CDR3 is TGTGCCACCAGCATACAGAGAGCTGGGGGGACCCAGTACTTC.

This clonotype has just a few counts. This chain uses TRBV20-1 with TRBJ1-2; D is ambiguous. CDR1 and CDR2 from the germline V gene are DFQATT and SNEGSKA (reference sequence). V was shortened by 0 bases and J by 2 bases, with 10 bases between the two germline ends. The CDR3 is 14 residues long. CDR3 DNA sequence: TGCAGTGCTAGAGAAGGACTGCCCAACTATGGCTACACCTTC. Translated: CSAREGLPNYGYTF.